The entry below gives a single T cell receptor beta chain sequence along with its context. This sample is drawn from a study of CD8+ T cells in alopecia areata. RNA, once extracted, was reverse transcribed into cDNA for use as the sequencing template. Assay: immunoSEQ multiplex PCR; the TCRdb copy retains only in-frame clones and omits some. This table holds fewer than 70,000 clones, roughly two fifths found once. Trimming removed 3 bases at V and 2 bases at J, with 8 bases between. The germline gives CDR1 LNHDA, CDR2 SQIVND (reference sequence). The CDR3 is made up of 13 amino acids. This receptor was taken from a human donor with alopecia areata. The chain joins TRBV19 to TRBJ2-7, with unresolved D. The specimen sequenced was NKG2D-low CD8+ T cells sorted from blood. CDR3 amino acids: CASSMIPTYEQYF. The CDR3 nucleotides are TGTGCCAGTAGTATGATTCCAACCTACGAGCAGTACTTC.